What follows are 10 T cell receptor delta chains derived from one specimen sequenced in a study of gamma-delta chains in newborns, infants, children. TCRdb made new clone calls on the reads using CATT. The data show around 1,000 delta-chain clones, about 7.1% seen once. Sequenced: blood. The receptors shown here come from a child who was a newborn, infant or young child, either healthy, febrile or measles-vaccinated (not recorded which).

This clone has only a few counts. The genes are TRDV2 and TRDJ3, with D maybe TRDD3 (5 bases). Per germline, CDR1 GEAIGNYY and CDR2 EKD. V was cut by 3 bases and J by 0 bases, with 17 bases left in between. This CDR3 has 19 residues. CDR3 protein: CACDSTGLGPSWDTRQMFF. CDR3 DNA: TGTGCCTGTGACTCCACTGGTCTGGGCCCCTCCTGGGACACCCGACAGATGTTTTTC.

Concerning this clone itself: With a much larger clone just one base away, this may be a read error. The chain's CDR3 is CACDAVERTGGYTDKLIF. In DNA, the CDR3 is TGTGCCTGTGACGCCGTTGAGCGTACTGGGGGATACACCGATAAACTCATCTTT. The chain is built from TRDV2 and TRDJ1; 10 bases fit TRDD3. Germline CDR1 and CDR2: GEAIGNYY and EKD. The length of the CDR3 is 18 residues. The V segment lost 3 bases and the J segment 0 bases; nucleotides outside the gene matches: 12.

This clone has just a few counts. This could be a read error, since a much larger clone is one nucleotide away. The chain combines TRDV2 with TRDJ1, with 12 bases aligning to TRDD3. The germline V gene encodes CDR1 GEAIGNYY and CDR2 EKD. This CDR3 has 16 amino acids. The CDR3 coding sequence is TGTGCCTGTGACGTACTGGGGGATACATACACCGCTAAACTCATCTTT. This translates into CACDVLGDTYTAKLIF.

This clone was seen only a few times. Possible read error: a much larger clone is one base away. Distinct nucleotide sequences in the sample also encode this CDR3. This rearrangement joins TRDV2 to TRDJ3; TRDD3 matches at 11 bases. This CDR3 contains 18 residues. Germline V gives CDR1 GEAIGNYY, CDR2 EKD. With 2 bases clipped from V and 4 bases from J, the junction kept 6 bases outside the gene matches. The CDR3 region has the DNA TGTGCCTGTGACAGTGGGGGATACGGCTCTTGGGACACCCGACAGATGTTTTTC. It yields the protein CACDSGGYGSWDTRQMFF.

This clone was counted only a few times. The chain is built from TRAV29/DV5 and TRDJ1, with 7 bases lining up with TRDD3. This CDR3 region has 16 residues. CDR1 is NSMFDY, CDR2 ISSIKDK, per germline. Losses at the gene ends were 5 bases for V and 9 bases for J; bases not matched to a gene: 22. The CDR3: CAATEYWGALTAQLIF. CDR3 DNA sequence: TGTGCAGCGACAGAATACTGGGGTGCTTTGACAGCACAACTCATCTTT.

This clone was found a few times. This probably arose from a read error, given a far larger clone one base away. Other DNA sequences from this sample encode an identical CDR3 as well. The chain carries TRDV2 and TRDJ1; 11 nucleotides line up with TRDD3. The CDR3 is 14 residues long. Germline V gene data show CDR1 as GEAIGNYY and CDR2 as EKD. With 3 bases clipped from V and 5 bases from J, the junction kept 4 bases outside the gene matches. The CDR3 DNA reads TGTGCCTGTGACTCTGTGGGGGATACGGATAAACTCATCTTT. Amino acid sequence: CACDSVGDTDKLIF.

The chain combines TRDV2 with TRDJ3, with 9 bases fitting TRDD3. The CDR3 totals 19 residues. Germline CDR1 is GEAIGNYY and CDR2 is EKD. V gave up 3 bases and J gave up 0 bases; unmatched junction bases: 8. The CDR3 protein is CACDAGGWKSSWDTRQMFF. The CDR3 region has the DNA TGTGCCTGTGACGCTGGGGGATGGAAAAGCTCCTGGGACACCCGACAGATGTTTTTC.

The chain combines TRDV2 with TRDJ3; TRDD3 matches at 13 bases. Germline V gives CDR1 GEAIGNYY, CDR2 EKD. Trimming took 3 bases from V and 2 from J; bases not matched to a gene: 9. The CDR3 has 20 residues. CDR3 residues: CACDHVLGDTRTWDTRQMFF. CDR3 bases: TGTGCCTGTGACCACGTACTGGGGGATACGAGAACCTGGGACACCCGACAGATGTTTTTC.

In its sample, this clone ranks as hyperexpanded. This sample includes further DNA sequences coding for the same CDR3. This chain links TRDV2 with TRDJ2, with 11 bases identical to TRDD3. Trimming cost V 3 bases and J 0 bases; bases outside gene matches: 2. CDR1 is GEAIGNYY and CDR2 is EKD in the germline V gene. The CDR3 runs 16 residues. In DNA form, the CDR3 reads TGTGCCTGTGACCGACTGGGGGATACTTTGACAGCACAACTCTTCTTT. This codes for CACDRLGDTLTAQLFF.

This clone appeared a few times. It may be a read error: a sequence one base away is much more abundant. The same CDR3 also results from other DNA sequences found in this sample. J is TRDJ3 and V is TRDV2; 8 positions agree with TRDD3. The J segment lost 0 bases and the V segment lost 2 bases, leaving 5 bases of the junction unmatched. This CDR3 has 18 amino acids. Germline CDR1 is GEAIGNYY and CDR2 is EKD. The CDR3 loop reads CACDSTGGYSWDTRQMFF. As DNA, the CDR3 is TGTGCCTGTGACAGTACTGGGGGGTACTCCTGGGACACCCGACAGATGTTTTTC.